This T cell receptor beta chain was captured in a study of identical twins. Germline-derived CDR1 and CDR2 are DFQATT and SNEGSKA (reference sequence). V was shortened by 3 bases and J by 5 bases, with 16 bases between the two germline ends. The CDR3 is made up of 14 amino acids. This clonotype occurred once. Its antigen is unknown. TCRdb re-derived calls from the 5' RACE reads in MiXCR, one entry per CDR3 protein. The profile shows roughly 720,000 distinct CDR3 sequences, about 18% of them singletons. Whole-study findings and limits: Conclusions leaned on cross-sectional statistical analysis and did not track the same donors over time.

Healthy Caucasians provided all donations. The same specimen was also included in a second study, on T cells expressing NK-cell markers. Per that paper: With respect to HCMV, seven of the eight sequenced donors were seropositive, and one was seronegative. Of the CD8+ T cell pool in over 5 donors, about 1.0-7.5% was accounted for by dominant NKG2C+ clonotypes.

The rearrangement uses TRBV20-1 and TRBJ2-5; D may be TRBD1 or TRBD2 (6 bases each). The sequenced sample consisted of PBMCs. The receptor's source is a woman younger than 30 in good health. CDR3 bases: TGCAGTGCTAGGAAAGGGGGGCCCCTGGAGACCCAGTACTTC. Translation: CSARKGGPLETQYF.